These 29 T cell receptor beta chains were all obtained from the same sample, sequenced in a study of blood T cell repertoires in COVID-19. Here immunoSEQ multiplex PCR was the method, and the copy in TCRdb shows in-frame clones only, minus some. The repertoire holds about 64,000 clones, with 88% as singletons. Sequencing input: peripheral blood. These receptors all stem from a woman aged 55-75 years with COVID-19, enrolled during active disease.

The chain carries TRBV7-2 and TRBJ2-2; D possibly corresponds to TRBD2 (5 bases). In germline, CDR1 is SGHTA, CDR2 FQGNSA. This CDR3 has 14 amino acids. The V and J ends lost 5 bases and 4 bases respectively, with 11 bases between them. CDR3 in amino acids: CASSGGHFTGELFF. As DNA, the CDR3 is TGTGCCAGCAGCGGCGGGCACTTCACCGGGGAGCTGTTTTTT.

DNA for the CDR3: TGTGCCTGCTATGGGGGCGACTATGGCTACACCTTC. Translation gives CACYGGDYGYTF. V gene TRBV7-9 combines with J gene TRBJ1-2, with D possibly TRBD1 on 6 matching bases. The CDR3 contains 12 residues. The V and J ends lost 11 bases and 3 bases respectively, with 13 bases between them. Germline V gene data show CDR1 as SEHNR and CDR2 as FQNEAQ (reference sequence). The full variable domain, with the rest looked up from reference TRBV7-9 and TRBJ1-2, is DTGVSQNPRHKITKRGQNVTFRCDPISEHNRLYWYRQTLGQGPEFLTYFQNEAQLEKSRLLSDRFSAERPKGSFSTLEIQRTEQGDSAMYLCACYGGDYGYTFGSGTRLTVV.

The chain uses TRBV18 and TRBJ2-7, with 7 nucleotides matching TRBD1. The CDR3 has 13 amino acids. The J segment lost 5 bases and the V segment lost 2 bases, leaving 3 bases of the junction unmatched. In germline, CDR1 is KGHSH, CDR2 LQKENI. CDR3 region: CASSPSQGDEQYF. The CDR3 DNA reads as TGTGCCAGCTCACCAAGTCAGGGGGACGAGCAGTACTTC.

The chain links TRBV4-1 to TRBJ1-3, with D hard to call. The CDR3 contains 15 residues. Germline CDR1 is MGHRA and CDR2 is YSYEKL. Deletions cut 3 bases from V and 6 bases from J, with 15 bases between. The CDR3 bases are TGCGCCAGCAGCCACACCGGGATAAGGGAAAACACCATATATTTT. Its translation: CASSHTGIRENTIYF.

The genes are TRBV4-2 and TRBJ2-1, with TRBD1 identical over 8 bases. J gave up 5 bases and V 0 bases, and 9 bases lay outside the gene matches. Germline lookup yields CDR1 LGHNA and CDR2 YNFKEQ. CDR3 size: 17 residues. The DNA for the CDR3 is TGTGCCAGCAGCCAAGATACCAATACAGGGGGACACAATGAGCAGTTCTTC. Amino acids: CASSQDTNTGGHNEQFF.

The chain joins TRBV30 to TRBJ1-1, with a tentative D call TRBD1 (6 bases). Germline V gives CDR1 GTSNPN, CDR2 SVGIG (reference sequence). The germline V and J ends were trimmed by 3 bases and 6 bases, with 17 bases remaining between them. The CDR3 is 14 residues long. The DNA of the CDR3 is TGTGCCTGGAGAAAGCCAGGGGTCTGGGCTGAAGCTTTCTTT. This sequence encodes CAWRKPGVWAEAFF.

V gene TRBV9 combines with J gene TRBJ1-4, with D perhaps TRBD1 (5 bases). V lost 4 bases, J lost 5 bases, and 18 bases lay in between. CDR1 and CDR2 from the germline V gene are SGDLS and YYNGEE. The CDR3 loop spans 16 amino acids. For the CDR3, the DNA is TGTGCCAGCAGCCGGGGGACGCTCCGCGAGAATGAAAAACTGTTTTTT. This translates into CASSRGTLRENEKLFF.

The rearrangement uses TRBV19 and TRBJ2-7; 11 bases agree with TRBD1. The V gene's germline CDR1 is LNHDA and CDR2 SQIVND (reference sequence). V was clipped by 9 bases and J by 4 bases; unmatched bases: 5. CDR3 size: 13 residues. DNA of the CDR3: TGTGCCAGCCGTCGGGACAGGGGGTACGAGCAGTACTTC. It yields the protein CASRRDRGYEQYF. Based on the CDR3 plus reference TRBV19 and TRBJ2-7, the full variable domain is DGGITQSPKYLFRKEGQNVTLSCEQNLNHDAMYWYRQDPGQGLRLIYYSQIVNDFQKGDIAEGYSVSREKKESFPLTVTSAQKNPTAFYLCASRRDRGYEQYFGPGTRLTVT.

The chain uses TRBV7-9 and TRBJ2-5; 10 nucleotides match TRBD1. There are 15 residues in the CDR3. J gave up 5 bases and V 4 bases, and 7 bases lay outside the gene matches. The germline CDR1 and CDR2 sequences are SEHNR and FQNEAQ (reference sequence). CDR3 nucleotides: TGTGCCAGCAGCTGGGGACAGGGGCAAATGGAGACCCAGTACTTC. This translates into CASSWGQGQMETQYF.

The chain employs TRBV4-3 and TRBJ1-3; 9 nucleotides agree with TRBD1. CDR3 length: 15 amino acids. Germline V lookup: CDR1 LGHNA, CDR2 YSLEER. With 0 bases clipped from V and 6 bases from J, the junction kept 3 bases outside the gene matches. DNA of the CDR3: TGCGCCAGCAGCCAAGAGACAGGGGGAGCAAACACCATATATTTT. Residues: CASSQETGGANTIYF.

The V and J genes are TRBV18 and TRBJ2-5, with D uncertain. There are 14 residues in the CDR3. Trimming stripped 0 bases from V and 2 bases from J, with 7 bases between. The V gene's germline CDR1 is KGHSH and CDR2 LQKENI. CDR3 DNA: TGTGCCAGCTCACCACCGTGGAGTCAAGAGACCCAGTACTTC. It codes for CASSPPWSQETQYF.

The chain joins TRBV27 to TRBJ2-7, with 7 bases fitting TRBD2. The V gene's germline CDR1 is MNHEY and CDR2 SMNVEV (reference sequence). J lost 3 bases, V lost 8 bases, and 7 bases had no gene match. The CDR3 contains 13 residues. CDR3 sequence: CASGGGVGYEQYF. Written as DNA, the CDR3 is TGTGCCAGCGGGGGGGGAGTAGGCTACGAGCAGTACTTC.

This chain uses TRBV11-2 with TRBJ2-1, with D possibly matching TRBD2 (6 bases). Trimming took off 0 bases at V and 10 bases at J, with 16 bases between the two ends. The CDR3 runs 15 residues. Germline lookup yields CDR1 SGHAT and CDR2 FQNNGV. CDR3: CASSLDGTGVSEQFF. The CDR3 region has the DNA TGTGCCAGCAGCTTAGATGGGACGGGGGTTTCGGAGCAGTTCTTC.

This sequence joins TRBV18 and TRBJ2-2; 10 bases agree with TRBD2. The CDR3 has 15 residues. Germline V CDR1 and CDR2: KGHSH, LQKENI. V shed 3 bases and J 3 bases; nucleotides not matched to a gene: 1. Written as DNA, the CDR3 is TGTGCCAGCTCACCCGGACTAGCGGACACCGGGGAGCTGTTTTTT. Translating gives CASSPGLADTGELFF.

The chain couples TRBV7-2 to TRBJ2-3; TRBD2 matches 8 bases. The CDR3 sequence is 15 residues long. CDR1 is SGHTA, CDR2 FQGNSA, per germline. With 5 bases clipped from V and 7 bases from J, the junction kept 11 bases outside the gene matches. The CDR3 region is CASSLTAGERYTQYF. For the CDR3, the DNA is TGTGCCAGCAGCCTGACAGCGGGAGAACGGTATACGCAGTATTTT.

The J gene is TRBJ2-3, the V gene TRBV28, with 12 bases identical to TRBD2. CDR3 length: 16 amino acids. Germline-derived CDR1 and CDR2 are MDHEN and SYDVKM. V dropped 5 bases and J dropped 13; count of bases not matched to a gene: 16. The CDR3 sequence is CASSMRLAGDPSFEYF. CDR3 nucleotides: TGTGCCAGCAGTATGAGACTAGCGGGAGACCCAAGTTTTGAGTATTTT.

The J gene is TRBJ2-7, the V gene TRBV9; tentative D call: TRBD1 (5 bases). Germline V gene sequence: CDR1 SGDLS, CDR2 YYNGEE. V dropped 0 bases and J dropped 5 bases, with 15 bases sitting between them. This CDR3 contains 15 residues. CDR3: CASSVGWSRAHEQYF. The CDR3 coding sequence is TGTGCCAGCAGCGTAGGATGGAGCAGGGCCCACGAGCAGTACTTC.

The J gene is TRBJ1-6, the V gene TRBV19; D unresolved. Trimming stripped 3 bases from V and 5 bases from J, with 14 bases between. CDR1 is LNHDA, CDR2 SQIVND, per germline (reference sequence). The CDR3 covers 16 residues. The DNA of the CDR3 is TGTGCCAGTAGTATTTTTGAGGGATCGGATAATTCACCCCTCCACTTT. It codes for CASSIFEGSDNSPLHF.

This clone was detected only once. Written as DNA, the CDR3 is TGTGCCAGCAGTTCGGGGAACTCTGGAAACACCATATATTTT. Translating gives CASSSGNSGNTIYF. The chain employs TRBV6-2 or TRBV6-3 and TRBJ1-3; no reliable D call. The CDR3 is 14 residues long. The V gene lost 4 bases and the J gene lost 0 bases, with 7 bases spanning the gap. In germline, CDR1 is MNHEY, CDR2 SVGEGT.

The CDR3 sequence: CSASLVGQGNEQYF. The CDR3 DNA follows: TGCAGTGCTAGTTTGGTAGGACAGGGGAACGAGCAGTACTTC. The rearrangement joins TRBV20-1 to TRBJ2-7; TRBD1 matches at 9 bases. CDR1 and CDR2 from the germline V gene are DFQATT and SNEGSKA (reference sequence). This CDR3 is built from 14 residues. J was trimmed by 5 bases and V by 3 bases; bases with no gene match: 8.

The V and J genes are TRBV27 and TRBJ2-1; possibly TRBD1 for D (6 bases). With 6 bases removed from V and 7 bases from J, the gap between germline ends came to 19 bases. Germline V gives CDR1 MNHEY, CDR2 SMNVEV (reference sequence). This CDR3 comprises 15 residues. DNA of the CDR3: TGTGCCAGCAGATCTCGAGGGGGTAAGGGTAATGAGCAGTTCTTC. Amino acids: CASRSRGGKGNEQFF.

The chain uses TRBV10-3 and TRBJ1-1, with TRBD1 matching 7 bases. V was clipped by 3 bases and J by 6 bases; unmatched bases: 10. Germline V gives CDR1 ENHRY, CDR2 SYGVKD. The length of the CDR3 is 15 residues. CDR3 in amino acids: CAISDRGQDGAEAFF. CDR3 sequence (DNA): TGTGCCATCAGTGACCGAGGACAGGATGGGGCTGAAGCTTTCTTT.

This clone was counted only a few times. This chain links TRBV28 with TRBJ2-2, with D maybe TRBD1 (5 bases). The CDR3 is 15 amino acids. Trimming took 1 base from V and 4 from J, leaving 10 bases between them. CDR1 and CDR2 from the germline V gene are MDHEN and SYDVKM. The CDR3 protein is CASSLFGQTTGELFF. The CDR3 bases are TGTGCCAGCAGTTTATTTGGACAAACCACCGGGGAGCTGTTTTTT.

The rearrangement links TRBV5-1 to TRBJ2-3, with 7 positions matching TRBD1. V shed 4 bases and J 3 bases; nucleotides not matched to a gene: 11. This CDR3 is built from 16 residues. Germline CDR1 is SGHRS and CDR2 is YFSETQ. CDR3 residues: CASSPAVQGTTDTQYF. For the CDR3, the DNA is TGCGCCAGCAGCCCGGCCGTACAGGGGACAACAGATACGCAGTATTTT.

V gene TRBV28 combines with J gene TRBJ2-5; D gene uncertain. Trimming cost V 10 bases and J 2 bases, with 11 bases left between them. The CDR3 consists of 12 residues. Germline lookup yields CDR1 MDHEN and CDR2 SYDVKM. The CDR3 protein is CATSQDQETQYF. DNA for the CDR3: TGTGCCACCAGCCAGGATCAAGAGACCCAGTACTTC.

The rearrangement uses TRBV19 and TRBJ1-1, with 7 bases that match TRBD1. J gave up 1 base and V 5 bases, and 7 bases lay outside the gene matches. This CDR3 has 15 amino acids. Germline CDR1 and CDR2: LNHDA and SQIVND (reference sequence). The CDR3 spells CASSPSAGGNTEAFF. The DNA of the CDR3 is TGTGCCAGTAGTCCCTCGGCAGGGGGGAACACTGAAGCTTTCTTT.

This rearrangement joins TRBV5-4 to TRBJ1-2; D remains unclear. This CDR3 is 11 amino acids long. Germline loops: CDR1 SGHNT, CDR2 YYREEE (reference sequence). V lost 5 bases, J lost 2 bases, and 4 bases lay in between. For the CDR3, the DNA is TGTGCCAGCAGGAGCAACTATGGCTACACCTTC. It yields the protein CASRSNYGYTF.

The chain has TRBV2 and TRBJ2-1, with TRBD2 matching 14 bases. The CDR3 consists of 15 residues. V was clipped by 3 bases and J by 6 bases; unmatched bases: 1. Germline CDR1 reads SNHLY; CDR2 reads FYNNEI. In nucleotides, the CDR3 is TGTGCCAGCAGTGACGGGACTAGCGGGAGCAATGAGCAGTTCTTC. Translating it yields CASSDGTSGSNEQFF. Using reference TRBV2 and TRBJ2-1 for the parts outside the CDR3, the full variable domain is EPEVTQTPSHQVTQMGQEVILRCVPISNHLYFYWYRQILGQKVEFLVSFYNNEISEKSEIFDDQFSVERPDGSNFTLKIRSTKLEDSAMYFCASSDGTSGSNEQFFGPGTRLTVL.

This clone was recorded a few times. The chain links TRBV19 to TRBJ1-1; D remains unclear. The CDR3 length is 14 residues. Germline assignment: CDR1 LNHDA and CDR2 SQIVND (reference sequence). With 6 bases removed from V and 0 bases from J, the gap between germline ends came to 11 bases. CDR3 sequence (DNA): TGTGCCAGTAGACCGACACTTTTGAACACTGAAGCTTTCTTT. Amino acid sequence: CASRPTLLNTEAFF.